This T cell receptor beta chain was documented in a study of blood T cell repertoires in COVID-19. In the study overall: The United States, Italy and Spain provided the acute and convalescent COVID-19 samples. T cells, B-cell-depleted T cells, or PBMCs provided the cDNA or gDNA that served as material.

The authors' processing: Amplification of reference gene primers provided the estimated nucleated cell counts. The table came from immunoSEQ multiplex PCR; TCRdb's copy has only in-frame clones and leaves some out. V and J calls and clone size are those listed in that table; D and trimming were worked out from the DNA. The table records 250,000 to 300,000 clones, roughly 84% of them present only once. The CDR3 consists of 20 residues. Germline V gene lookup returns CDR1 LNHDA and CDR2 SQIVND (reference sequence). V lost 9 bases and J 0 bases, leaving 30 bases between the germline ends. This chain connects TRBV19 to TRBJ2-1; maybe TRBD2 (6 bases). The sample was peripheral blood. This TCR derives from a woman aged 18-29 years with acute or convalescent COVID-19. CDR3 in amino acids: CASTPWALATQLSSYNEQFF. The CDR3 DNA reads TGTGCCAGCACCCCCTGGGCGCTAGCGACCCAGTTGAGCTCCTACAATGAGCAGTTCTTC. Using reference TRBV19 and TRBJ2-1 for the parts outside the CDR3, the full variable domain is DGGITQSPKYLFRKEGQNVTLSCEQNLNHDAMYWYRQDPGQGLRLIYYSQIVNDFQKGDIAEGYSVSREKKESFPLTVTSAQKNPTAFYLCASTPWALATQLSSYNEQFFGPGTRLTVL.